The entry below describes one T cell receptor beta chain. Its antigen has not been determined. No much larger clonotype is one base removed from it; base qualities were not supplied. Healthy HIV-negative adults with no recently reported acute infections or vaccinations were included as donors. Only Caucasian adults living in Nashville, Tennessee, USA were represented among the donors. CD4+ T cells were enriched by magnetic negative selection, after which naive cells were positively selected on CD45RA and the negative fraction was taken as the memory subset. Blood was obtained by leukapheresis, after which PBMCs were separated by Ficoll-Histopaque density gradient centrifugation and cryopreserved in liquid nitrogen vapor phase. Purity and quantity of every magnetically sorted T cell population were checked by analytical flow cytometry. Each sorted fraction had its genomic DNA isolated and then quantified by UV absorbance on a Nanodrop 2000c.

TCR CDR3 regions were amplified from genomic DNA by multiplex PCR using the deep immunoSEQ assay. Extracted genomic DNA from each cell subset was spread evenly across all wells of several immunoSEQ 96-well plates, with each plate serving as a replicate. For sorted subsets, each replicate PCR was loaded with about 0.2 ug genomic DNA, equivalent to 30,000 or so T cell genomes. Purified libraries were measured with a Qubit 3.0 fluorometer, size-checked on a Bioanalyzer 2100, and measured again with the KAPA Library Quantification kit. Each immunoSEQ 96-well plate was sequenced on its own single-read 150-cycle Illumina NextSeq 550 flow cell. On the authors' methods: Because only junctional sequences without quality scores were contained in the immunoSEQ output, filtering matching that applied to full-length reads could not be performed. To assign V/J genes and CDR3, sequences were annotated against IMGT germline references using PyIR, a Python wrapper for IgBLAST v1.9. Any read was removed if the V/J assignment was weak (E-value above 1e-6), the CDR3 was missing, or the read contained stop codons, out-of-frame junctions, or ambiguous translated residues. V3J clonotypes were defined as sequences sharing an identical inferred V gene, J gene, and CDR3 amino acid sequence. Percentage overlap between repertoires was computed as shared unique clonotypes divided by the size of the smaller repertoire. Richness of each repertoire was evaluated using RTK rarefaction, the Chao1 estimator, and Recon v2.1 estimates of unobserved clonotypes. OLGA was used to compute generation probabilities for all TCRbeta clonotypes that the gDNA method yielded from a handful of donors. TCRdb holds this immuneACCESS table with in-frame rearrangements only. Some clones are missing; in checked studies, unresolved V genes explain under half, and the rest has no known cause. V, J and clone size are taken as reported in that table, and D and trimming were inferred from the DNA itself. The sample records a few million clones, about 92% of which are singletons. Together, the top ten hold 0.3% to 0.4% of the sample.

This specimen comes from a study of shared clonotypes between healthy human individuals (dated by TCRdb to 2018 to 2021). For the wider study: The cohort included a few men and a couple of women between 18 and 49 years of age. Blood TCR repertoires of about five healthy adults were deeply sequenced to estimate repertoire size and the extent of clonotype sharing between individuals. Libraries were prepared and TCR repertoires were sequenced by different laboratories using diverse techniques, in order to increase sequencing depth and limit assay-specific biases. Per donor, three plates each were used for CD4 naive and CD4 memory, two for CD8 naive, and one for CD8 memory. Leukapheresis yielded between about 0.94 and 9 billion PBMCs per donor. Results the study describes overall, beyond this receptor: Clonotypes shared by all four sorted-subset donors showed higher generation probabilities than non-shared clonotypes. Sharing across several donors was observed for around 4.8% of naive CD4, less than 4% of naive CD8, roughly 2.4% of memory CD4, and 0.4% of memory CD8 clonotypes. Even with the large sequencing depth, rarefaction of the sorted-subset datasets indicated that sequencing was incomplete. Pairwise subsampling led to the expectation that sequencing depth would affect the degree of clonotype sharing among donors. Estimated clonotype richness was generally larger for naive than for memory subsets. Sampling was limited to blood, and TCR repertoires in tissue likely differ from TCR repertoires in blood. The genetic and exposure-history diversity represented was limited by the small number of donors.

The CDR3, from cysteine to phenylalanine, totals 16 residues. The DNA shown is the 48-base CDR3, in frame from base 1. CDR1 and CDR2 (SGDLS, YYNGEE) derive from the germline V gene. Germline trimming amounts to 0 bases on V and 3 bases on J, with 4 as the count of junction bases outside the gene matches. Here the chain combines TRBV9 and TRBJ2-3; 10 central nucleotides agree with TRBD2. The sequencing input was naive CD4+ T cells from PBMCs. What the cell subset or site label conveys for this sample: CD45RA+ positively selected. The receptor was derived from a young man in good health. Some clones in this sample may be carry-over from other donors' samples. The DNA is TGTGCCAGCAGCGTAGGGCAGGGACTAGCGACAGATACGCAGTATTTT. This gives the protein CASSVGQGLATDTQYF.